These 20 T cell receptor beta chains were sequenced from one sample in a study of CD8+ T cells in alopecia areata. RNA, once extracted, was reverse transcribed into cDNA for use as the sequencing template. Here immunoSEQ multiplex PCR was the method, and the copy in TCRdb shows in-frame clones only, minus some. The repertoire holds fewer than 250,000 clones, with roughly 60% as singletons. Treatment here: oral pan-JAK inhibitor, 5-10 mg twice daily. The sample consisted of CD4+ T cells sorted from blood, taken at week 24, from a patient treated with tofacitinib. These receptors all stem from a human donor with alopecia areata.

V usage is TRBV5-1 and J usage is TRBJ1-1; the D gene is possibly TRBD1 (5 bases). The CDR3 consists of 14 residues. From germline, CDR1 is SGHRS and CDR2 YFSETQ. V lost 4 bases to trimming and J lost 5 bases, with 15 bases between them. CDR3 in amino acids: CASSDQTGGTEAFF. The CDR3 nucleotides are TGCGCCAGCAGCGATCAGACCGGGGGAACTGAAGCTTTCTTT.

The CDR3 sequence is CASSEAVGGRGELFF. The CDR3 DNA is TGTGCCAGCAGTGAAGCCGTCGGTGGCCGCGGGGAGCTGTTTTTT. The chain joins TRBV2 to TRBJ2-2; D remains unclear. The CDR3 totals 15 residues. V was shortened by 0 bases and J by 7 bases, with 12 bases between the two germline ends. Germline V gene sequence: CDR1 SNHLY, CDR2 FYNNEI.

The chain links TRBV9 to TRBJ2-1; no firm D call. V lost 2 bases, J lost 4 bases, and 10 bases lay in between. The CDR3 extends over 14 amino acids. Germline V gene sequence: CDR1 SGDLS, CDR2 YYNGEE. This CDR3 reads CASSVFASYNEQFF. As DNA, the CDR3 is TGTGCCAGCAGCGTCTTCGCCAGTTACAATGAGCAGTTCTTC.

A few counts support this clone. The chain links TRBV7-8 to TRBJ2-1; tentatively, D is TRBD1 (6 bases). CDR1 and CDR2 from the germline V gene are SGHVS and FQNEAQ. V gave up 6 bases and J gave up 7 bases, with 16 bases separating them. The CDR3 covers 14 residues. In DNA, the CDR3 is TGTGCCAGCAGAAACGAGGCGAGGGGGAATGAGCAGTTCTTC. Protein sequence: CASRNEARGNEQFF.

DNA of the CDR3: TGTGCCAGCAGATTAGCGGGGGGGCTCAATGAGCAGTTCTTC. Protein product: CASRLAGGLNEQFF. V and J are TRBV2 and TRBJ2-1, with TRBD2 identical over 11 bases. The germline V gene has CDR1 SNHLY and CDR2 FYNNEI. V was pared by 6 bases and J by 6 bases, with 4 bases of the junction left unmatched. The CDR3 spans 14 residues.

This chain connects TRBV2 to TRBJ2-2; perhaps TRBD2 as D (6 bases). Trimming shortened V by 5 bases and J by 5 bases, and 21 bases separated the two germline ends. The germline V gene has CDR1 SNHLY and CDR2 FYNNEI. CDR3 size: 17 residues. DNA for the CDR3: TGTGCCAGCAGTTACGGAGGAGGGAAGGCGGGGACCGGGGAGCTGTTTTTT. This encodes CASSYGGGKAGTGELFF.

This chain uses TRBV30 with TRBJ1-6; 9 bases align to TRBD1. Germline-derived CDR1 and CDR2 are GTSNPN and SVGIG (reference sequence). The trim removed 3 bases at V and 7 bases at J, leaving 4 bases unmatched. CDR3 length equals 14 residues. CDR3 protein: CAWSRDRVNSPLHF. The CDR3 bases are TGTGCCTGGAGCCGGGACAGGGTGAATTCACCCCTCCACTTT.

This clone was found once. The chain has TRBV29-1 and TRBJ1-1, with D perhaps TRBD1 (5 bases). This CDR3 contains 14 residues. CDR1 SQVTM and CDR2 ANQGSEA come from the germline V gene. The germline V and J ends were trimmed by 3 bases and 1 base, with 12 bases remaining between them. As DNA, the CDR3 is TGCAGCGTTGATTTGGGTGGGACGAACACTGAAGCTTTCTTT. Translating it yields CSVDLGGTNTEAFF. Full variable domain (outside the CDR3, taken from reference TRBV29-1 and TRBJ1-1): SAVISQKPSRDICQRGTSLTIQCQVDSQVTMMFWYRQQPGQSLTLIATANQGSEATYESGFVIDKFPISRPNLTFSTLTVSNMSPEDSSIYLCSVDLGGTNTEAFFGQGTRLTVV.

The chain is built from TRBV7-3 and TRBJ1-6; D is unclear. This CDR3 contains 14 residues. The germline V and J ends were trimmed by 2 bases and 9 bases, with 11 bases remaining between them. Germline V CDR1 and CDR2: SGHTA, FQGTGA. CDR3 bases: TGTGCCAGCAGCTTATATGTTTCGGGTTCACCCCTCCACTTT. Its translation: CASSLYVSGSPLHF. The full variable domain, in which reference TRBV7-3 and TRBJ1-6 provide the parts outside the CDR3, is GAGVSQTPSNKVTEKGKYVELRCDPISGHTALYWYRQSLGQGPEFLIYFQGTGAADDSGLPNDRFFAVRPEGSVSTLKIQRTERGDSAVYLCASSLYVSGSPLHFGNGTRLTVT.

V usage is TRBV10-3 and J usage is TRBJ2-1; D may be TRBD2 (5 bases). This CDR3 comprises 15 residues. Germline lookup yields CDR1 ENHRY and CDR2 SYGVKD. Trimming removed 4 bases at V and 7 bases at J, with 17 bases between. CDR3 DNA: TGTGCCATCAGTGCGGTGCTAGCACAGTCGAATGAGCAGTTCTTC. Translation gives CAISAVLAQSNEQFF.

The rearrangement uses TRBV10-3 and TRBJ2-7; D is unclear. The CDR3 is made up of 12 amino acids. The germline CDR1 and CDR2 sequences are ENHRY and SYGVKD. The ends were cut back, 0 bases at V and 2 bases at J, with 2 bases in the middle. The CDR3 spells CAISESTYEQYF. The CDR3 region has the DNA TGTGCCATCAGTGAGTCTACCTACGAGCAGTACTTC.

J is TRBJ2-3 and V is TRBV11-2; unclear D gene. This CDR3 spans 11 amino acids. V lost 5 bases, J lost 2 bases, and 2 bases lay in between. The germline V gene encodes CDR1 SGHAT and CDR2 FQNNGV. This CDR3 is CASSPTDTQYF. CDR3 coding DNA: TGTGCCAGCAGCCCCACAGATACGCAGTATTTT.

The chain is built from TRBV20-1 and TRBJ1-2; no definite D call. V lost 6 bases and J lost 8, with 13 bases in between. This CDR3 has 11 amino acids. Germline lookup yields CDR1 DFQATT and CDR2 SNEGSKA (reference sequence). CDR3 loop: CSATSDWGYTF. DNA of the CDR3: TGCAGTGCCACATCGGACTGGGGCTACACCTTC.

The genes are TRBV11-2 and TRBJ2-6; D unclear. Germline V gives CDR1 SGHAT, CDR2 FQNNGV. This CDR3 comprises 14 residues. V gave up 3 bases and J gave up 1 base, with 4 bases separating them. The CDR3 here is CASSLGSGANVLTF. CDR3 bases: TGTGCCAGCAGCTTGGGGTCTGGGGCCAACGTCCTGACTTTC.

The J gene is TRBJ1-5, the V gene TRBV10-3; TRBD1 agrees at 7 bases. CDR1 is ENHRY and CDR2 is SYGVKD in the germline V gene. The CDR3 contains 15 residues. V dropped 2 bases and J dropped 3; count of bases not matched to a gene: 4. The CDR3 DNA follows: TGTGCCATCAGTGAGCCAGGGGGAATCAATCAGCCCCAGCATTTT. Its translation: CAISEPGGINQPQHF.

The CDR3 region is CSVGHSVEKLFF. The CDR3 DNA reads as TGCAGCGTGGGACATTCTGTTGAAAAACTGTTTTTT. V is TRBV29-1 and J is TRBJ1-4, with D perhaps matching TRBD1 (6 bases). V lost 6 bases and J lost 7, with 12 bases in between. The CDR3 spans 12 residues. The germline CDR1 and CDR2 sequences are SQVTM and ANQGSEA.

This clone has a handful of counts. V is TRBV2 and J is TRBJ2-3, with D tentatively TRBD1 (5 bases). Trimming shortened V by 6 bases and J by 4 bases, and 8 bases separated the two germline ends. This CDR3 comprises 12 residues. Germline values: CDR1 SNHLY, CDR2 FYNNEI. The CDR3 nucleotides are TGTGCCAGCAGCCAGGGTCCAGATACGCAGTATTTT. Protein sequence: CASSQGPDTQYF.

The chain has TRBV29-1 and TRBJ2-6; 8 nucleotides agree with TRBD2. The CDR3 is 12 amino acids. CDR1 and CDR2 from the germline V gene are SQVTM and ANQGSEA. The V segment lost 4 bases and the J segment 12 bases; nucleotides outside the gene matches: 5. The CDR3 sequence is CSVGLRGGVLTF. DNA of the CDR3: TGCAGCGTTGGATTACGGGGGGGCGTCCTGACTTTC.

This chain links TRBV5-1 with TRBJ2-5; 8 bases align to TRBD1. CDR1 is SGHRS, CDR2 YFSETQ, per germline. After removal of 0 bases from V and 2 bases from J, the junction contained 6 bases not matched to a gene. This CDR3 comprises 16 residues. CDR3 residues: CASSLAGTGFQETQYF. CDR3 DNA: TGCGCCAGCAGCTTGGCTGGGACAGGCTTTCAAGAGACCCAGTACTTC.

The V gene is TRBV29-1, the J gene TRBJ2-7; possible D gene TRBD2, 5 bases. Germline CDR1 reads SQVTM; CDR2 reads ANQGSEA. This CDR3 is built from 13 residues. V was pared by 6 bases and J by 6 bases, with 18 bases between. The CDR3 coding sequence is TGCAGCGTCAAGACCGGGCTAAGCGGCGAGCAGTACTTC. Protein sequence: CSVKTGLSGEQYF.